These 15 T cell receptor beta chains were sequenced from one sample in a study of response to subunit inactivated influenza vaccine. MiXCR, applied by TCRdb to the RT-PCR reads, yields one record per CDR3 protein. Of about 650,000 distinct CDR3 sequences listed, around a sixth are singletons. This material consisted of PBMCs from blood, taken about 12 days after vaccination. The receptors here all came from a man aged 50-60 years who received an inactivated influenza vaccine.

This clonotype showed up just a few times. This rearrangement joins TRBV7-9 to TRBJ1-2; D unclear. Deletions cut 2 bases from V and 4 bases from J, with 8 bases between. CDR3 length: 13 residues. Germline CDR1 and CDR2: SEHNR and FQNEAQ (reference sequence). The CDR3 spells CASSLQQFYGYTF. In DNA, the CDR3 is TGTGCCAGCAGCTTACAACAGTTCTATGGCTACACCTTC.

This clonotype has just a few counts. The chain has TRBV30 and TRBJ2-5; possibly TRBD1 for D (6 bases). Trimming removed 1 base at V and 9 bases at J, with 21 bases between. The CDR3 runs to 15 residues. The germline gives CDR1 GTSNPN, CDR2 SVGIG (reference sequence). CDR3 DNA: TGTGCCTGGAGTGAGGGCAGGCGACCATCAGGGGCCCAGTACTTC. Its protein product is CAWSEGRRPSGAQYF.

This clonotype was picked up many times. The chain employs TRBV12-3 or TRBV12-4 and TRBJ2-4, with no clear D. This CDR3 is built from 14 residues. The V and J ends lost 6 bases and 6 bases respectively, with 15 bases between them. The CDR3 here is CASRLGGSGNIQYF. The CDR3 DNA reads TGTGCCAGCAGACTCGGTGGGTCTGGAAACATTCAGTACTTC.

The chain is built from TRBV5-5 and TRBJ2-2; TRBD1 is a possible D gene (6 bases). V dropped 3 bases and J dropped 4 bases, with 13 bases sitting between them. This CDR3 comprises 15 residues. The V gene's germline CDR1 is SGHKS and CDR2 YYEKEE (reference sequence). Here the CDR3 DNA reads TGTGCCAGCAGCTATAACAGGGTCATCACCGGGGAGCTGTTTTTT. Protein sequence: CASSYNRVITGELFF.

This rearrangement joins TRBV7-2 to TRBJ2-7; perhaps TRBD2 as D (6 bases). This CDR3 has 15 amino acids. The germline V gene encodes CDR1 SGHTA and CDR2 FQGNSA. Trimming cost V 1 base and J 6 bases, with 16 bases left between them. CDR3 nucleotides: TGTGCCAGCAGCTTAGTCGCCGGGAGTTCGGGCGAGCAGTACTTC. Its translation: CASSLVAGSSGEQYF.

J is TRBJ1-2 and V is TRBV5-1, with D unresolved. The CDR3 length is 14 residues. V lost 0 bases, J lost 8 bases, and 14 bases lay in between. Germline lookup yields CDR1 SGHRS and CDR2 YFSETQ. The CDR3 DNA reads TGCGCCAGCAGCTTGGGGGCAGAATTTAAAGGCTACACCTTC. This gives the protein CASSLGAEFKGYTF.

The sample holds one count of this clonotype. The CDR3 is CASSDDFGDRGRSGNTIYF. The DNA of the CDR3 is TGTGCCAGCAGCGACGATTTCGGAGACAGGGGGCGTTCTGGAAACACCATATATTTT. The V gene is TRBV7-9, the J gene TRBJ1-3, with TRBD1 matching 10 bases. V was clipped by 5 bases and J by 1 base; unmatched bases: 14. Germline V CDR1 and CDR2: SEHNR, FQNEAQ (reference sequence). The CDR3 runs 19 residues.

The J gene is TRBJ2-5, the V gene TRBV19; 7 nucleotides agree with TRBD1. Germline CDR1 LNHDA, CDR2 SQIVND (reference sequence). This CDR3 comprises 14 residues. J was trimmed by 3 bases and V by 3 bases; bases with no gene match: 4. DNA of the CDR3: TGTGCCAGTAGTATGGGCAGGGGGAAAGAGACCCAGTACTTC. Translating it yields CASSMGRGKETQYF.

This sequence joins TRBV5-6 and TRBJ1-2, with 7 bases fitting TRBD1. This CDR3 contains 16 residues. V dropped 0 bases and J dropped 6; count of bases not matched to a gene: 11. Germline CDR1 and CDR2: SGHDT and YYEEEE. The CDR3 loop is CASSLGTGLYSDGYTF. In nucleotides, the CDR3 is TGTGCCAGCAGCTTGGGGACAGGCCTTTATTCGGATGGCTACACCTTC.

This clonotype occurred a few times. The V and J genes are TRBV29-1 and TRBJ2-1; no firm D call. V lost 4 bases and J 1 base, leaving 2 bases between the germline ends. This CDR3 contains 11 residues. CDR1 and CDR2 from the germline V gene are SQVTM and ANQGSEA. DNA for the CDR3: TGCAGCGTTGTATCCTACAATGAGCAGTTCTTC. This translates into CSVVSYNEQFF.

The gene calls are TRBV6-2 or TRBV6-3 and TRBJ2-5; D is ambiguous. From germline, CDR1 is MNHEY and CDR2 SVGEGT. The CDR3 covers 14 residues. The V gene lost 5 bases and the J gene lost 1 base, with 11 bases spanning the gap. The CDR3 DNA is TGTGCCAGCAGTCCCTTTTCTCGCCAAGAGACCCAGTACTTC. Residues: CASSPFSRQETQYF.

Ten or more counts support this clonotype. V and J are TRBV6-5 and TRBJ2-7; 10 bases line up with TRBD2. Germline loops: CDR1 MNHEY, CDR2 SVGAGI. V lost 4 bases and J lost 2; bases outside the gene matches: 2. The CDR3 length is 14 residues. The CDR3 DNA is TGTGCCAGCAGTTCCGGACTAGCGGCCTACGAGCAGTACTTC. The encoded protein is CASSSGLAAYEQYF.

The chain recombines TRBV7-2 with TRBJ2-6; 9 nucleotides agree with TRBD1. Per the germline V gene, CDR1 is SGHTA and CDR2 is FQGNSA. The CDR3 consists of 16 residues. V shed 5 bases, J shed 2 bases, and the junction held 4 bases outside the gene matches. CDR3 region: CASSTWTGAGANVLTF. The CDR3 DNA follows: TGTGCCAGCAGCACGTGGACAGGGGCTGGGGCCAACGTCCTGACTTTC.

J is TRBJ2-5 and V is TRBV6-1; tentatively, D is TRBD2 (6 bases). V lost 6 bases and J 4 bases, leaving 15 bases between the germline ends. This CDR3 region has 14 residues. The germline V gene has CDR1 MNHNS and CDR2 SASEGT. As DNA, the CDR3 is TGTGCCAGCAGAGTCTTAGGAGGGTTAGAGACCCAGTACTTC. Translating it yields CASRVLGGLETQYF.

This clonotype was seen at least ten times. The chain couples TRBV5-1 to TRBJ2-3; D might be TRBD2 (5 bases). Per the germline V gene, CDR1 is SGHRS and CDR2 is YFSETQ. The ends were cut back, 7 bases at V and 2 bases at J, with 14 bases in the middle. The CDR3 has 14 amino acids. In nucleotides, the CDR3 is TGCGCCAGCTCAAGGCTAGCTCCCACAGATACGCAGTATTTT. This translates into CASSRLAPTDTQYF.